The next 28 T cell receptor beta chains were all read from a single sample in a study of T cells after yellow fever vaccination. TCRdb itself ran the 5' RACE reads through MiXCR, one entry per CDR3 protein. The sample holds under 300,000 distinct CDR3 sequences, around 7% seen once. The source material was CD4+ T cells sorted from PBMCs, sampled 15 days after the yellow fever booster vaccination. These receptors were taken from a man in his thirties or forties who received the YFV17D yellow fever vaccine.

The J gene is TRBJ2-7, the V gene TRBV6-2 or TRBV6-3; 8 bases line up with TRBD2. The trim removed 6 bases at V and 4 bases at J, leaving 14 bases unmatched. The CDR3 totals 16 residues. Germline values: CDR1 MNHEY, CDR2 SVGEGT. CDR3 in DNA: TGTGCCAGCAGATCCCCGGGGAGCGGGAGCGTGTACGAGCAGTACTTC. Encoded protein: CASRSPGSGSVYEQYF.

J is TRBJ2-3 and V is TRBV7-2, with 8 positions matching TRBD1. Unmatched junction bases numbered 11, after V lost 6 bases and J lost 9 bases. The V gene's germline CDR1 is SGHTA and CDR2 FQGNSA. The CDR3 is 14 residues long. The CDR3 bases are TGTGCCAGCAGGGACGGGACAGGCCTTTTGACGCAGTATTTT. This codes for CASRDGTGLLTQYF.

This chain joins TRBV12-3 or TRBV12-4 and TRBJ2-3; TRBD1 aligns across 9 bases. Trimming took 5 bases from V and 5 from J; bases not matched to a gene: 14. The CDR3 spans 17 residues. Written as DNA, the CDR3 is TGTGCCAGCAGTCGACTCCCCGGGACAGGGAAAGTAGATACGCAGTATTTT. This encodes CASSRLPGTGKVDTQYF.

This clonotype has more than one count but fewer than ten. The chain uses TRBV7-2 and TRBJ2-5, with D tentatively TRBD2 (5 bases). Germline V gene lookup returns CDR1 SGHTA and CDR2 FQGNSA. The CDR3 runs 14 residues. V lost 7 bases and J lost 5, with 17 bases in between. The CDR3, as DNA: TGTGCCAGCACCCCACAGCCCGCGGGTGAGACCCAGTACTTC. Amino acids: CASTPQPAGETQYF.

This clonotype was seen a few times. The chain employs TRBV6-1 and TRBJ2-4, with D possibly matching TRBD2 (5 bases). Trimming left V 5 bases short and J 3 bases short, with 17 bases between. The length of the CDR3 is 16 residues. In germline, CDR1 is MNHNS, CDR2 SASEGT. CDR3 nucleotide sequence: TGTGCCAGCAGTCTAAAGAACCCGGCGGGCAAAAACATTCAGTACTTC. Translation: CASSLKNPAGKNIQYF.

This clonotype was counted only a few times. This sequence joins TRBV15 and TRBJ2-5, with 7 bases lining up with TRBD1. Germline V CDR1 and CDR2: LNHNV, YYDKDF (reference sequence). The CDR3 consists of 12 residues. The ends lost 0 bases at V and 9 bases at J; junction bases unmatched: 1. Here the CDR3 DNA reads TGTGCCACCAGCAGAGAAACAGGGGCCCAGTACTTC. Translation: CATSRETGAQYF.

The chain couples TRBV5-6 to TRBJ2-3, with 11 bases fitting TRBD2. J was trimmed by 2 bases and V by 4 bases; bases with no gene match: 6. Germline V gene lookup returns CDR1 SGHDT and CDR2 YYEEEE. This CDR3 is built from 16 residues. CDR3 loop: CASSRWTSGYTDTQYF. The CDR3 DNA reads as TGTGCCAGCAGCCGCTGGACTAGCGGGTACACAGATACGCAGTATTTT.

The chain uses TRBV6-2 or TRBV6-3 and TRBJ1-6; no clear D. The CDR3 has 13 amino acids. CDR1 and CDR2 from the germline V gene are MNHEY and SVGEGT. V lost 0 bases, J lost 14 bases, and 11 bases lay in between. The CDR3 is CASSYSWGTALHF. The CDR3 coding sequence is TGTGCCAGCAGTTACTCGTGGGGAACGGCCCTCCACTTT.

This clonotype was seen at least ten times. The chain recombines TRBV5-1 with TRBJ2-1; TRBD1 matches at 7 bases. Per germline, CDR1 SGHRS and CDR2 YFSETQ. The CDR3 loop spans 15 amino acids. The V segment lost 4 bases and the J segment 7 bases; nucleotides outside the gene matches: 11. The CDR3 sequence is CASSQHSGQLNEQFF. For the CDR3, the DNA is TGCGCCAGCAGCCAACACTCGGGACAGCTGAATGAGCAGTTCTTC. Full variable domain (missing parts from reference TRBV5-1 and TRBJ2-1): KAGVTQTPRYLIKTRGQQVTLSCSPISGHRSVSWYQQTPGQGLQFLFEYFSETQRNKGNFPGRFSGRQFSNSRSEMNVSTLELGDSALYLCASSQHSGQLNEQFFGPGTRLTVL.

The CDR3, as DNA: TGTGCCAGCAGCTTGGGTGGCCCGGGCTCTGGGGCCAACGTCCTGACTTTC. Protein product: CASSLGGPGSGANVLTF. J is TRBJ2-6 and V is TRBV5-4; D unresolved. The V and J ends lost 0 bases and 0 bases respectively, with 10 bases between them. The length of the CDR3 is 17 residues. In germline, CDR1 is SGHNT, CDR2 YYREEE (reference sequence).

The sample holds a few counts of this clonotype. The chain carries TRBV18 and TRBJ2-1; either TRBD1 or TRBD2 may fit D (5 bases each). Looked up from germline, CDR1 is KGHSH and CDR2 is LQKENI. Trimming removed 3 bases from V and 8 bases from J, with 11 bases in between. This CDR3 is built from 13 residues. CDR3 sequence reads: CASSPGVRDEQFF. For the CDR3, the DNA is TGTGCCAGCTCACCGGGGGTTCGAGATGAGCAGTTCTTC. Variable domain in full (rest from reference TRBV18 and TRBJ2-1): NAGVMQNPRHLVRRRGQEARLRCSPMKGHSHVYWYRQLPEEGLKFMVYLQKENIIDESGMPKERFSAEFPKEGPSILRIQQVVRGDSAAYFCASSPGVRDEQFFGPGTRLTVL.

This clonotype has a count of ten or more. The chain combines TRBV11-2 with TRBJ2-1; D gene uncertain. The germline V and J ends were trimmed by 4 bases and 3 bases, with 7 bases remaining between them. The CDR3 sequence is 13 residues long. Per germline, CDR1 SGHAT and CDR2 FQNNGV. The CDR3 here is CASSSTIYNEQFF. The CDR3 DNA is TGTGCCAGCAGCTCCACAATCTACAATGAGCAGTTCTTC.

This clonotype has only a few counts. The chain carries TRBV7-2 and TRBJ1-2; 8 bases line up with TRBD1. Per germline, CDR1 SGHTA and CDR2 FQGNSA. Losses at the gene ends were 2 bases for V and 7 bases for J; bases not matched to a gene: 6. The CDR3 has 14 residues. The CDR3 bases are TGTGCCAGCAGCTTAAGGACAGGGACAACTGGCTACACCTTC. This gives the protein CASSLRTGTTGYTF. Full variable domain (remainder filled in from reference TRBV7-2 and TRBJ1-2): GAGVSQSPSNKVTEKGKDVELRCDPISGHTALYWYRQSLGQGLEFLIYFQGNSAPDKSGLPSDRFSAERTGGSVSTLTIQRTQQEDSAVYLCASSLRTGTTGYTFGSGTRLTVV.

V usage is TRBV19 and J usage is TRBJ2-1; TRBD1 matches at 8 bases. The CDR3 spans 16 residues. V shed 4 bases and J 7 bases; nucleotides not matched to a gene: 12. CDR1 and CDR2 (germline): LNHDA, SQIVND (reference sequence). CDR3 DNA: TGTGCCAGTAGTAACCCCCGAGGACAGGGTAGGAATGAGCAGTTCTTC. Amino acid sequence: CASSNPRGQGRNEQFF.

For this clonotype: This may be a read error: a much more frequent sequence differs by one nucleotide. The chain is built from TRBV29-1 and TRBJ1-1, with D maybe TRBD1 (5 bases). Germline assignment: CDR1 SQVTM and CDR2 ANQGSEA. This CDR3 has 13 amino acids. For the CDR3, the DNA is TGCAGCGGAGTTAGAGGGGTGAAGACTGAAGCTTTCTTT. It specifies CSGVRGVKTEAFF.

This chain uses TRBV25-1 with TRBJ2-2; D is possibly TRBD1 (6 bases). Per the germline V gene, CDR1 is MGHDK and CDR2 is SYGVNS. Trimming stripped 6 bases from V and 7 bases from J, with 9 bases between. This CDR3 is 12 amino acids long. CDR3 sequence (DNA): TGTGCCAGCAGCGACAGGAGCGGGGAGCTGTTTTTT. Protein: CASSDRSGELFF.

This sequence joins TRBV6-1 and TRBJ2-7, with D possibly called TRBD1 or TRBD2 (5 bases each). Germline V gives CDR1 MNHNS, CDR2 SASEGT. The CDR3 extends over 16 amino acids. Trimming took off 6 bases at V and 0 bases at J, with 18 bases between the two ends. The CDR3 nucleotides read TGTGCCAGCAGGGGAACCGGGACCACGAGCTCCTACGAGCAGTACTTC. It specifies CASRGTGTTSSYEQYF.

In its sample, this clonotype was seen many times. DNA of the CDR3: TGTGCCAGCAGTGAATTGCAGGGGGCCAAAAACATTCAGTACTTC. Its protein product is CASSELQGAKNIQYF. The V and J genes are TRBV2 and TRBJ2-4, with TRBD1 as a possible D gene (6 bases). Trimming pared 2 bases from V and 1 base from J, leaving 9 bases between. The CDR3 length is 15 residues. The V gene's germline CDR1 is SNHLY and CDR2 FYNNEI.

This clonotype occurred many times. This chain joins TRBV29-1 and TRBJ2-5, with 10 bases identical to TRBD2. The CDR3 sequence is 12 residues long. Germline V lookup: CDR1 SQVTM, CDR2 ANQGSEA. With V trimmed by 4 bases and J by 4 bases, 0 bases remained unmatched. CDR3 in DNA: TGCAGCGTTGTAGCGGGAGGAGAGACCCAGTACTTC. Its translation: CSVVAGGETQYF.

This chain uses TRBV5-1 with TRBJ2-3, with D maybe TRBD1 (5 bases). This CDR3 contains 13 residues. Germline V lookup: CDR1 SGHRS, CDR2 YFSETQ. V lost 3 bases, J lost 4 bases, and 9 bases lay in between. The CDR3 DNA reads TGCGCCAGCAGCTCACAGGAAGCAGATACGCAGTATTTT. Encoded protein: CASSSQEADTQYF.

This clonotype has a count of ten or more. This chain links TRBV24-1 with TRBJ2-7, with TRBD1 as a possible D gene (6 bases). The V end lost 4 bases, the J end lost 2 bases, and 11 bases lay between the germline ends. This CDR3 is built from 14 residues. The germline gives CDR1 KGHDR, CDR2 SFDVKD. The CDR3, as DNA: TGTGCCACCAGTGACAGGGACACCGCCTACGAGCAGTACTTC. This gives the protein CATSDRDTAYEQYF.

This clonotype was counted ten times or more. The V call is TRBV12-3 or TRBV12-4, the J call TRBJ2-7; D is undetermined. This CDR3 is 11 amino acids long. V gave up 3 bases and J gave up 6 bases, with 6 bases separating them. CDR3 in DNA: TGTGCCAGCAGTTTCTCCCTCGAGCAGTACTTC. Amino acids: CASSFSLEQYF.

This clonotype was observed at least ten times. This sequence joins TRBV7-2 and TRBJ2-3; unclear D gene. Trimming took 2 bases from V and 1 from J, leaving 13 bases between them. The CDR3 totals 16 residues. Germline V CDR1 and CDR2: SGHTA, FQGNSA. For the CDR3, the DNA is TGTGCCAGCAGCTTACGGTCCCGGGCCCGCACAGATACGCAGTATTTT. This sequence encodes CASSLRSRARTDTQYF.

This clonotype was seen ten or more times. CDR3 DNA sequence: TGCAGCGTCTCAGGACAGGGGGCGACTCAGCCCCAGCATTTT. Residues: CSVSGQGATQPQHF. V usage is TRBV29-1 and J usage is TRBJ1-5; 11 nucleotides match TRBD1. This CDR3 contains 14 residues. J lost 6 bases, V lost 6 bases, and 7 bases had no gene match. The germline V gene encodes CDR1 SQVTM and CDR2 ANQGSEA.

This clonotype has only a few counts. The rearrangement uses TRBV9 and TRBJ2-7, with 14 bases that match TRBD2. The length of the CDR3 is 15 residues. Trimming took 1 base from V and 6 from J; bases not matched to a gene: 3. Germline-derived CDR1 and CDR2 are SGDLS and YYNGEE. DNA for the CDR3: TGTGCCAGCAGCGTAATGGGACTAGCGGGAGTCGAGCAGTACTTC. Its translation: CASSVMGLAGVEQYF.

This clonotype occurred a few times. The CDR3 region is CASSSGTATDTQYF. The CDR3 nucleotides read TGCGCCAGCAGCTCCGGGACAGCCACAGATACGCAGTATTTT. The genes are TRBV5-1 and TRBJ2-3; 7 bases fit TRBD1. The CDR3 consists of 14 residues. Germline lookup yields CDR1 SGHRS and CDR2 YFSETQ. The ends lost 3 bases at V and 2 bases at J; junction bases unmatched: 3.

This sequence joins TRBV10-3 and TRBJ2-4; D call uncertain. The V gene lost 7 bases and the J gene lost 1 base, with 8 bases spanning the gap. Per germline, CDR1 ENHRY and CDR2 SYGVKD. The CDR3 is made up of 13 amino acids. CDR3 DNA: TGTGCCATCATGGAACCGGCCAAAAACATTCAGTACTTC. This translates into CAIMEPAKNIQYF.

In DNA, the CDR3 is TGTGCCAGCAGTAGGGCCTCTGGCGGCCTATCCTACGAGCAGTACTTC. Protein sequence: CASSRASGGLSYEQYF. The gene calls are TRBV28 and TRBJ2-7; D not resolved. Germline values: CDR1 MDHEN, CDR2 SYDVKM. Trimming removed 5 bases from V and 1 base from J, with 18 bases in between. The CDR3 has 16 residues. The full variable domain, with the rest looked up from reference TRBV28 and TRBJ2-7, is DVKVTQSSRYLVKRTGEKVFLECVQDMDHENMFWYRQDPGLGLRLIYFSYDVKMKEKGDIPEGYSVSREKKERFSLILESASTNQTSMYLCASSRASGGLSYEQYFGPGTRLTVT.